One sample yielded the 25 T cell receptor beta chains listed below, sequenced in a study of blood T cell repertoires in COVID-19. The assay was immunoSEQ multiplex PCR, and TCRdb's table has in-frame clones only and misses some. The top ten clones hold 5.5% to 6.5% of a sample with about 46,000 clones, 83% of them seen once. The sample comprised peripheral blood. The receptors shown here come from a woman aged 80 or older with acute or convalescent COVID-19.

V is TRBV20-1 and J is TRBJ1-4; 9 nucleotides line up with TRBD1. Losses at the gene ends were 3 bases for V and 6 bases for J; bases not matched to a gene: 2. Germline values: CDR1 DFQATT, CDR2 SNEGSKA (reference sequence). The length of the CDR3 is 13 residues. In nucleotides, the CDR3 is TGCAGTGCTAGTTGGACAGGGGATGAAAAACTGTTTTTT. Translation: CSASWTGDEKLFF.

The CDR3: CASSLPVSTDTQYF. CDR3 nucleotide sequence: TGCGCCAGCAGCTTGCCCGTTAGCACAGATACGCAGTATTTT. This chain links TRBV5-1 with TRBJ2-3; D is uncertain. The CDR3 contains 14 residues. Germline CDR1 reads SGHRS; CDR2 reads YFSETQ. V was shortened by 1 base and J by 0 bases, with 6 bases between the two germline ends.

The chain joins TRBV5-4 to TRBJ1-1; weak D call: TRBD1 (6 bases). The CDR3 has 16 amino acids. Germline CDR1 is SGHNT and CDR2 is YYREEE (reference sequence). Trimming shortened V by 9 bases and J by 1 base, and 22 bases separated the two germline ends. Here the CDR3 DNA reads TGTGCCACCTCCCCCCGCGGGGGCCCCACGAACACTGAAGCTTTCTTT. It encodes CATSPRGGPTNTEAFF. The full variable domain, completed using reference TRBV5-4 and TRBJ1-1, is ETGVTQSPTHLIKTRGQQVTLRCSSQSGHNTVSWYQQALGQGPQFIFQYYREEENGRGNFPPRFSGLQFPNYSSELNVNALELDDSALYLCATSPRGGPTNTEAFFGQGTRLTVV.

The chain combines TRBV18 with TRBJ1-3, with D unclear. The CDR3 has 16 residues. The germline V gene encodes CDR1 KGHSH and CDR2 LQKENI. V shed 0 bases and J shed 7 bases, with 16 bases lying between them. The CDR3 loop reads CASSPPGIVGLNTIYF. CDR3 nucleotides: TGTGCCAGCTCACCACCGGGGATTGTTGGACTGAACACCATATATTTT.

The V call is TRBV6-1, the J call TRBJ2-7; 8 bases are shared with TRBD2. With V trimmed by 3 bases and J by 6 bases, 7 bases remained unmatched. Germline CDR1 reads MNHNS; CDR2 reads SASEGT. This CDR3 contains 14 residues. Here the CDR3 reads CASSDKRGTVEQYF. The CDR3 DNA reads as TGTGCCAGCAGTGACAAGCGGGGGACGGTCGAGCAGTACTTC.

V gene TRBV7-2 combines with J gene TRBJ1-2; 9 bases map to TRBD1. CDR3 length: 18 residues. V shed 4 bases, J shed 4 bases, and the junction held 16 bases outside the gene matches. Germline CDR1 reads SGHTA; CDR2 reads FQGNSA. The CDR3 DNA reads TGTGCCAGCAGCTCCATTCCCAACAGGGGGCCCAAACGCTATGGCTACACCTTC. This sequence encodes CASSSIPNRGPKRYGYTF.

V is TRBV11-3 and J is TRBJ2-2, with TRBD2 as a possible D gene (6 bases). Germline V gene data show CDR1 as SGHNT and CDR2 as YENEEA. Trimming shortened V by 4 bases and J by 0 bases, and 9 bases separated the two germline ends. This CDR3 is 15 amino acids long. CDR3 nucleotides: TGTGCCAGCAGCTCGGGACTGGCGAACACCGGGGAGCTGTTTTTT. It specifies CASSSGLANTGELFF.

The genes are TRBV6-5 and TRBJ1-4; no clear D gene. Trimming took 5 bases from V and 8 from J, leaving 15 bases between them. The germline gives CDR1 MNHEY, CDR2 SVGAGI. This CDR3 has 14 amino acids. CDR3 region: CASSKGFGREKLFF. The CDR3 DNA follows: TGTGCCAGCAGTAAGGGATTTGGGAGAGAAAAACTGTTTTTT.

The chain couples TRBV7-9 to TRBJ1-1, with 7 bases matching TRBD1. This CDR3 contains 13 residues. V shed 2 bases and J 7 bases; nucleotides not matched to a gene: 4. The germline gives CDR1 SEHNR, CDR2 FQNEAQ (reference sequence). CDR3 in amino acids: CASSLRGQIEAFF. The CDR3 nucleotides are TGTGCCAGCAGCTTACGGGGACAGATTGAAGCTTTCTTT.

The count of this clone is one. The chain combines TRBV11-2 with TRBJ2-4; 14 bases agree with TRBD2. Trimming took 4 bases from V and 0 from J; bases not matched to a gene: 5. There are 18 residues in the CDR3. Germline-derived CDR1 and CDR2 are SGHAT and FQNNGV. The CDR3 loop is CASSSTSGGAQAKNIQYF. The CDR3 coding sequence is TGTGCCAGCAGCTCGACTAGCGGGGGGGCCCAAGCCAAAAACATTCAGTACTTC.

The J gene is TRBJ1-2, the V gene TRBV11-1; D is uncertain. Germline V gene data show CDR1 as SGHAT and CDR2 as FQDESV (reference sequence). The V end was cut by 8 bases, the J end by 7 bases, with 14 bases between. There are 12 residues in the CDR3. CDR3 protein: CASAAGDGGYTF. CDR3 nucleotides: TGTGCCAGCGCAGCCGGGGATGGTGGCTACACCTTC.

The V call is TRBV2, the J call TRBJ2-3; the match to TRBD1 covers 8 bases. The CDR3 extends over 14 amino acids. Germline V CDR1 and CDR2: SNHLY, FYNNEI. V gave up 4 bases and J gave up 3 bases; unmatched junction bases: 3. The CDR3 DNA is TGTGCCAGCAGTGTAACAGGGGGTACAGATACGCAGTATTTT. Residues: CASSVTGGTDTQYF.

CDR3 residues: CASSPPTGGSTQPQHF. The CDR3, as DNA: TGTGCCAGCAGCCCACCCACAGGGGGCTCTACTCAGCCCCAGCATTTT. The rearrangement links TRBV7-8 to TRBJ1-5; 9 positions agree with TRBD1. CDR3 length: 16 amino acids. Germline V gives CDR1 SGHVS, CDR2 FQNEAQ. V dropped 5 bases and J dropped 6; count of bases not matched to a gene: 11.

The V and J genes are TRBV27 and TRBJ1-1, with D unresolved. Trimming removed 5 bases from V and 0 bases from J, with 22 bases in between. CDR1 is MNHEY and CDR2 is SMNVEV in the germline V gene (reference sequence). The CDR3 spans 18 residues. CDR3 DNA sequence: TGTGCCAGCAGTCGGCTCCCGTTAGGAGATAGAATGAACACTGAAGCTTTCTTT. As protein: CASSRLPLGDRMNTEAFF.

The gene calls are TRBV4-1 and TRBJ2-3, with 8 bases matching TRBD2. V shed 4 bases and J 7 bases; nucleotides not matched to a gene: 7. Germline-derived CDR1 and CDR2 are MGHRA and YSYEKL. There are 14 residues in the CDR3. As DNA, the CDR3 is TGCGCCAGCAGCCGAGATTCTAGCGGGTATACGCAGTATTTT. Translated, it gives CASSRDSSGYTQYF.

V gene TRBV5-1 combines with J gene TRBJ2-1; 11 bases line up with TRBD2. The CDR3 consists of 16 residues. Germline V gives CDR1 SGHRS, CDR2 YFSETQ. With 3 bases clipped from V and 9 bases from J, the junction kept 11 bases outside the gene matches. CDR3 coding DNA: TGCGCCAGCAGCTCCGCGCCGGGACTAGCGGTCGGTGAGCAGTTCTTC. Translating it yields CASSSAPGLAVGEQFF.

The chain combines TRBV5-4 with TRBJ1-2; D is perhaps TRBD1 (5 bases). Trimming shortened V by 2 bases and J by 4 bases, and 15 bases separated the two germline ends. The CDR3 length is 15 residues. Germline CDR1 SGHNT, CDR2 YYREEE (reference sequence). This chain's CDR3 is CASSFNRNLRYGYTF. CDR3 DNA: TGTGCCAGCAGCTTCAACAGGAACCTTCGCTATGGCTACACCTTC.

The table lists this clone with a count of one. This rearrangement joins TRBV19 to TRBJ1-1; 7 bases match TRBD1. This CDR3 contains 12 residues. Trimming at V came to 10 bases and at J to 4 bases, leaving 6 bases not matched to a gene. Per germline, CDR1 LNHDA and CDR2 SQIVND (reference sequence). CDR3 sequence: CATIAGGTEAFF. In DNA, the CDR3 is TGTGCCACGATAGCAGGGGGCACTGAAGCTTTCTTT. Full variable domain (rest looked up from reference TRBV19 and TRBJ1-1): DGGITQSPKYLFRKEGQNVTLSCEQNLNHDAMYWYRQDPGQGLRLIYYSQIVNDFQKGDIAEGYSVSREKKESFPLTVTSAQKNPTAFYLCATIAGGTEAFFGQGTRLTVV.

The chain links TRBV11-3 to TRBJ2-7; D unclear. Looked up from germline, CDR1 is SGHNT and CDR2 is YENEEA. Trimming pared 3 bases from V and 2 bases from J, leaving 11 bases between. The CDR3 length is 14 residues. The CDR3 DNA is TGTGCCAGCAGCTTGCGCTATGGTCCCTACGAGCAGTACTTC. Its translation is CASSLRYGPYEQYF.

V is TRBV19 and J is TRBJ2-7; TRBD1 is a possible D gene (5 bases). The length of the CDR3 is 15 residues. V lost 1 base and J lost 1, with 11 bases in between. Germline V gene data show CDR1 as LNHDA and CDR2 as SQIVND (reference sequence). The CDR3 is CASSIGEAGSYEQYF. The CDR3 nucleotides read TGTGCCAGTAGTATAGGAGAGGCAGGGTCCTACGAGCAGTACTTC.

The rearrangement joins TRBV5-4 to TRBJ2-2, with D tentatively TRBD2 (6 bases). From germline, CDR1 is SGHNT and CDR2 YYREEE (reference sequence). Trimming removed 0 bases at V and 6 bases at J, with 9 bases between. This CDR3 spans 14 amino acids. This chain's CDR3 is CASSLAGGAGELFF. The CDR3 region has the DNA TGTGCCAGCAGCTTGGCCGGGGGAGCCGGGGAGCTGTTTTTT.

The chain recombines TRBV23-1 with TRBJ2-7; D uncertain. TRBV23-1 is sorted into the ORF group, with uncertain function. V lost 1 base and J lost 7, with 8 bases in between. This CDR3 region has 12 residues. The CDR3 DNA reads as TGCGCCAGCAGTCAATGGCAGGATGAGCAGTACTTC. Translating gives CASSQWQDEQYF.

The chain employs TRBV19 and TRBJ1-1, with D possibly matching TRBD1 (5 bases). Between the trimmed V and J ends, which lost 6 bases and 1 base, there was a span of 9 bases. Germline assignment: CDR1 LNHDA and CDR2 SQIVND (reference sequence). This CDR3 comprises 13 residues. The CDR3: CASRGGQNTEAFF. The CDR3 DNA follows: TGTGCCAGTAGAGGTGGACAGAACACTGAAGCTTTCTTT. The full variable domain, completed using reference TRBV19 and TRBJ1-1, is DGGITQSPKYLFRKEGQNVTLSCEQNLNHDAMYWYRQDPGQGLRLIYYSQIVNDFQKGDIAEGYSVSREKKESFPLTVTSAQKNPTAFYLCASRGGQNTEAFFGQGTRLTVV.

This chain joins TRBV7-9 and TRBJ1-4; 11 positions match TRBD1. The ends lost 5 bases at V and 8 bases at J; junction bases unmatched: 13. The CDR3 length is 17 residues. Germline V gene data show CDR1 as SEHNR and CDR2 as FQNEAQ (reference sequence). CDR3 in DNA: TGTGCCAGCAGCGACAATATTGGACAGGGGGCTGAGGAAAAACTGTTTTTT. Protein: CASSDNIGQGAEEKLFF. The full variable domain, its missing parts supplied by reference TRBV7-9 and TRBJ1-4, is DTGVSQNPRHKITKRGQNVTFRCDPISEHNRLYWYRQTLGQGPEFLTYFQNEAQLEKSRLLSDRFSAERPKGSFSTLEIQRTEQGDSAMYLCASSDNIGQGAEEKLFFGSGTQLSVL.

The gene calls are TRBV23-1 and TRBJ1-5; 10 bases are a match to TRBD1. TRBV23-1 is known as an ORF, though its function is uncertain. The V segment lost 0 bases and the J segment 5 bases; nucleotides outside the gene matches: 10. The CDR3 is 18 residues long. The CDR3 loop is CASSQSPEDRGQDQPQHF. The CDR3 bases are TGCGCCAGCAGTCAATCACCAGAAGACAGGGGGCAGGATCAGCCCCAGCATTTT.